Listed below are T cell receptor beta chains from one sample, sequenced in a study of T cell responses to AZD1222 COVID-19 vaccine. The repertoire was sequenced with immunoSEQ multiplex PCR; TCRdb's copy has only in-frame clones and lacks some. The repertoire holds approximately 99,000 clones, with about 92% as singletons. Sample: peripheral blood, taken on day 0 of MenACWY control vaccination. The receptor set was obtained from an adult in good health. CDR3s include the opening cysteine and the closing phenylalanine or tryptophan. D genes are given only for firm matches. Some rows have no size entry. The others give once, few or many, or a class for an expanded clone.

TRBD1,TRBV5-1,TRBJ1-1,.,TGCGCCAGCAGCTTGGGGGCGACAGGGGGAATCGCTGAAGCTTTCTTT,CASSLGATGGIAEAFF
TRBD1,TRBV6-5,TRBJ1-5,.,TGTGCCAGTTACAGGGGGGTAGGCAATCAGCCCCAGCATTTT,CASYRGVGNQPQHF
TRBD1,TRBV6-5,TRBJ1-1,.,TGTGCCAGCAGATGGACAGGGTCGATCACTGAAGCTTTCTTT,CASRWTGSITEAFF
.,TRBV4-3,TRBJ1-1,once,TGCGCCAGCAGCCAAGGCGGAGGTACCAACACTGAAGCTTTCTTT,CASSQGGGTNTEAFF
TRBD2,TRBV7-9,TRBJ2-5,.,TGTGCCAGCGTCGATGGGGCGGGGGGCCAAGAGACCCAGTACTTC,CASVDGAGGQETQYF
.,TRBV27,TRBJ2-7,.,TGTGCCAGCAGTTTAATGTCCTCCTACGAGCAGTACTTC,CASSLMSSYEQYF
.,TRBV20-1,TRBJ2-7,.,TGCAGTGCTAGTCCGGGGTACGAGCAGTACTTC,CSASPGYEQYF
TRBD1,TRBV11-2,TRBJ2-1,.,TGTGCCAGCCAGGGGGCGGGGAATGAGCAGTTCTTC,CASQGAGNEQFF
.,TRBV27,TRBJ1-5,.,TGTGCCAGCAGTTTAAGGGCAGATAGCAATCAGCCCCAGCATTTT,CASSLRADSNQPQHF
TRBD1,TRBV3-1/TRBV3-2,TRBJ1-2,.,TGTGCCAGCAGCCAAGTCCCTGGACAGGGAGGCTATGGCTACACCTTC,CASSQVPGQGGYGYTF
.,TRBV25-1,TRBJ1-4,.,TGTGCCAGCACGAGAGGCGCGGGGGGCAGGGAAAAACTGTTTTTT,CASTRGAGGREKLFF
.,TRBV14,TRBJ1-2,.,TGTGCCAGCAGCCAATCCAGGTCAGATGGCTACACCTTC,CASSQSRSDGYTF
.,TRBV7-7,TRBJ2-7,.,TGTGCTAGCAGCTTAGGCCAGCCTGGTGGGGGCTACGAGCAGTACTTC,CASSLGQPGGGYEQYF
TRBD1,TRBV27,TRBJ2-7,.,TGTGCCAGCAGCGGACAGGAGAGCTCCTACGAGCAGTACTTC,CASSGQESSYEQYF
.,TRBV28,TRBJ1-5,.,TGTGCCAGCAGTTCAAATCGGCCCCAGCATTTT,CASSSNRPQHF
.,TRBV2,TRBJ2-7,.,TGTGCCAGCCGGGGGAGGCAGGAGGACGAGCAGTACTTC,CASRGRQEDEQYF
.,TRBV6-5,TRBJ1-5,.,TGTGCCAGCAGTTACCAATCCGTCCTTCGGCCCCAGCATTTT,CASSYQSVLRPQHF
.,TRBV19,TRBJ1-2,.,TGTGCCAGTAGTCCGGACGGGAACTATGGCTACACCTTC,CASSPDGNYGYTF
.,TRBV7-3,TRBJ1-1,.,TGTGCCGGAGGGGGGCAGATGAACACTGAAGCTTTCTTT,CAGGGQMNTEAFF
TRBD1,TRBV3-1/TRBV3-2,TRBJ1-2,few,TGTGCCAGCAGCCAAGAAAGGCTAAAGGGACAGGGGAAAGGCTACACCTTC,CASSQERLKGQGKGYTF
.,TRBV3-1/TRBV3-2,TRBJ2-7,.,TGTGCCAGCAGCCAAGATGACAGGCTAGGCTACGAGCAGTACTTC,CASSQDDRLGYEQYF
.,TRBV6-5,TRBJ1-1,once,TGTGCCAGCAGTTACTCGTACCTGGGCGGGGGCACTGAAGCTTTCTTT,CASSYSYLGGGTEAFF
.,TRBV5-1,TRBJ1-1,.,TGCGCCAGCAGCCTTACGGGTCCCGGGACATTGAACACTGAAGCTTTCTTT,CASSLTGPGTLNTEAFF
TRBD1,TRBV7-8,TRBJ2-1,.,TGTGCCAGCAGCCCGACGGGACAGGGAGTGGATGAGCAGTTCTTC,CASSPTGQGVDEQFF
TRBD2,TRBV5-1,TRBJ2-3,.,TGCGCCAGCAGCCTGGTGGGCGGGGGGGCCCGAGATACGCAGTATTTT,CASSLVGGGARDTQYF
TRBD1,TRBV19,TRBJ1-1,.,TGTGCCAGTAGTACCCCACAGGGGGCCAACACTGAAGCTTTCTTT,CASSTPQGANTEAFF
TRBD2,TRBV7-6,TRBJ2-3,.,TGTGCCAGCAGCCCCCACTTAGCGGGGGGGGTCACAGATACGCAGTATTTT,CASSPHLAGGVTDTQYF
.,TRBV28,TRBJ1-2,.,TGTGCCAGCAGGAGCTCCAGAGGCTACACCTTC,CASRSSRGYTF
.,TRBV14,TRBJ1-1,once,TGTGCCAGCAGCCAAGGGGGTTTCGGCACTGAAGCTTTCTTT,CASSQGGFGTEAFF